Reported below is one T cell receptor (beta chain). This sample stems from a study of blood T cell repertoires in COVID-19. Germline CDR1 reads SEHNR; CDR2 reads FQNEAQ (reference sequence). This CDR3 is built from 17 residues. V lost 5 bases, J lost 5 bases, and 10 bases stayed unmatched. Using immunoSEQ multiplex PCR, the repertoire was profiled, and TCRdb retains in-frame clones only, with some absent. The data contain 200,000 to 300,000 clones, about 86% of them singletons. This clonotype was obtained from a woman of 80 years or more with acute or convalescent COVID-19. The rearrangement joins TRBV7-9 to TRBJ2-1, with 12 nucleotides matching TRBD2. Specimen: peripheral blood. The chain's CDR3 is CASSLQGTSGFNNEQFF. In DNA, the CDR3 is TGTGCCAGCAGCCTTCAGGGGACTAGCGGGTTCAACAATGAGCAGTTCTTC.